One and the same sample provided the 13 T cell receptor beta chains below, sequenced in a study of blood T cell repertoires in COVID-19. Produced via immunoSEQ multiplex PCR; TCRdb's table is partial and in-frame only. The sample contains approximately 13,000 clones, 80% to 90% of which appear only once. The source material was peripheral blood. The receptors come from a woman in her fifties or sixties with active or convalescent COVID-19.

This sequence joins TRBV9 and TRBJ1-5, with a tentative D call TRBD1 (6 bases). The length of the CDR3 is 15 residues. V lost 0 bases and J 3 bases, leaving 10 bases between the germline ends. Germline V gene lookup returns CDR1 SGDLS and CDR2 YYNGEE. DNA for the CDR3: TGTGCCAGCAGCGTAGCTGGACAGACCAATCAGCCCCAGCATTTT. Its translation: CASSVAGQTNQPQHF.

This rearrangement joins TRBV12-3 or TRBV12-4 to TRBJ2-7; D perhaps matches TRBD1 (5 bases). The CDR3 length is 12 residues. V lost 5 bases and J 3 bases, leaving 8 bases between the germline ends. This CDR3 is CASSLTVYEQYF. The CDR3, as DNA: TGTGCCAGCAGTCTGACAGTCTACGAGCAGTACTTC.

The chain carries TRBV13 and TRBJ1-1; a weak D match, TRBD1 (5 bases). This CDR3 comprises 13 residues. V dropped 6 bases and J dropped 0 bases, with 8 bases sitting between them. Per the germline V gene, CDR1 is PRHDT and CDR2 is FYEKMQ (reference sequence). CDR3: CASSRQMNTEAFF. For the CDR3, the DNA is TGTGCCAGCAGTCGACAGATGAACACTGAAGCTTTCTTT.

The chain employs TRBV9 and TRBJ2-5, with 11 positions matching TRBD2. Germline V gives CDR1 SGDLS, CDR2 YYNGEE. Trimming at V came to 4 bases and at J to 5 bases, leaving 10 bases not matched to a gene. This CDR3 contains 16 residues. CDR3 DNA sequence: TGTGCCAGCAGCACCCGACTAGCGGGAATTTTGGAGACCCAGTACTTC. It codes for CASSTRLAGILETQYF.

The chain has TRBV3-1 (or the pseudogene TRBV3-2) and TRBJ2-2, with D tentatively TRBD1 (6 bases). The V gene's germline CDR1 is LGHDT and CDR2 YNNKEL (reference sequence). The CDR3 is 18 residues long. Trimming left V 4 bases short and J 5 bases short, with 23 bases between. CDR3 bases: TGTGCCAGCAGCCGACTAATGAGGGGCACCAGGGGAACCGGGGAGCTGTTTTTT. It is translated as CASSRLMRGTRGTGELFF.

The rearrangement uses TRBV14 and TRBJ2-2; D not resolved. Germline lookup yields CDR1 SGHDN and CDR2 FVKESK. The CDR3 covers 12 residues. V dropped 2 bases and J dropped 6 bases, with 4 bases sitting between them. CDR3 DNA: TGTGCCAGCAGCCAACCCTCCGGGGAGCTGTTTTTT. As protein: CASSQPSGELFF.

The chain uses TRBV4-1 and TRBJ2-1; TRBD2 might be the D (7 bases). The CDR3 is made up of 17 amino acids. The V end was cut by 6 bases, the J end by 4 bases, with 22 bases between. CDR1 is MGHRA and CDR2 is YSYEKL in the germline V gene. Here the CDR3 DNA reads TGCGCCAGCAGGAAAAGGGATGGGGCGGGGGCTTACAATGAGCAGTTCTTC. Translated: CASRKRDGAGAYNEQFF.

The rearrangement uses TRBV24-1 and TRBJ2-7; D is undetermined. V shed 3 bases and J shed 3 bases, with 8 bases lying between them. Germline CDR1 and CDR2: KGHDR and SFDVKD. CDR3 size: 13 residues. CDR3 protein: CATSDARSYEQYF. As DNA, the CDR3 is TGTGCCACCAGTGATGCCCGGAGCTACGAGCAGTACTTC.

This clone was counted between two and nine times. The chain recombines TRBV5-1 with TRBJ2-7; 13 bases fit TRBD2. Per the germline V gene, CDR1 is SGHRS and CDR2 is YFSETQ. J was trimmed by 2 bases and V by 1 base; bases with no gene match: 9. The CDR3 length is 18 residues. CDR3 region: CASSLRFSGTSGTYEQYF. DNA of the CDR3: TGCGCCAGCAGCTTGAGATTCTCCGGGACTAGCGGGACCTACGAGCAGTACTTC.

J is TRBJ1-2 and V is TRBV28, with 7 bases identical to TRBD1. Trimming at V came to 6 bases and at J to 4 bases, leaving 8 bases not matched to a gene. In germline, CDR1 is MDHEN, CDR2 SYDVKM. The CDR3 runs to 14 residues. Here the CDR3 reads CASSYTDRSYGYTF. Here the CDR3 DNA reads TGTGCCAGCAGCTATACGGACAGGTCCTATGGCTACACCTTC.

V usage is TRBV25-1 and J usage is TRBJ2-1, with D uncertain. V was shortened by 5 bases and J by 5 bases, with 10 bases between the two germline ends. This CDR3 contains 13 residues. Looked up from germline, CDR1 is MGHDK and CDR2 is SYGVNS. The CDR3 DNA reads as TGTGCCAGCAGTTTTACTACAAACAATGAGCAGTTCTTC. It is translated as CASSFTTNNEQFF.

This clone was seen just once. The CDR3 is CASSPTVASYNEQFF. As DNA, the CDR3 is TGTGCCAGCTCCCCGACAGTGGCCTCCTACAATGAGCAGTTCTTC. The J gene is TRBJ2-1, the V gene TRBV6-4, with D possibly TRBD1 on 5 matching bases. The germline gives CDR1 MRHNA, CDR2 SNTAGT. Trimming removed 8 bases from V and 0 bases from J, with 14 bases in between. The CDR3 runs to 15 residues.

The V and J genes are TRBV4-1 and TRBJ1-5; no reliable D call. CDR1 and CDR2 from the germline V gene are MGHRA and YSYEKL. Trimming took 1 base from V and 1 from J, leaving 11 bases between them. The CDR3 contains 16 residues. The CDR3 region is CASSQAPWRSNQPQHF. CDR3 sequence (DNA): TGCGCCAGCAGCCAAGCTCCGTGGAGGAGCAATCAGCCCCAGCATTTT.